A single T cell receptor beta chain is shown here with its context. Its antigen is as yet unknown. The record originates from a study of cytomegalovirus exposure and HLA in healthy donors. V lost 2 bases and J 7 bases, leaving 9 bases between the germline ends. The germline V gene has CDR1 SGHTA and CDR2 FQGTGA. This CDR3 has 13 residues. Vbeta (60) and Jbeta (13) primers were used in the PCR. Generated by immunoSEQ multiplex PCR, the TCRdb table keeps only in-frame clones and is missing some. The sample includes under 200,000 clones, roughly two thirds seen only once; the top ten take roughly 4%. Notes on the study in general: Judged likely to be a sequencing artifact was a cluster of highly shared sequence variants.

This sequence originates from a woman aged 18-30 years in good health and CMV-seropositive. V is TRBV7-3 and J is TRBJ2-1; tentative D call: TRBD2 (6 bases). The sample comprised PBMCs. The CDR3 bases are TGTGCCAGCAGCTTAGGCGGGGAGAATGAGCAGTTCTTC. It codes for CASSLGGENEQFF.